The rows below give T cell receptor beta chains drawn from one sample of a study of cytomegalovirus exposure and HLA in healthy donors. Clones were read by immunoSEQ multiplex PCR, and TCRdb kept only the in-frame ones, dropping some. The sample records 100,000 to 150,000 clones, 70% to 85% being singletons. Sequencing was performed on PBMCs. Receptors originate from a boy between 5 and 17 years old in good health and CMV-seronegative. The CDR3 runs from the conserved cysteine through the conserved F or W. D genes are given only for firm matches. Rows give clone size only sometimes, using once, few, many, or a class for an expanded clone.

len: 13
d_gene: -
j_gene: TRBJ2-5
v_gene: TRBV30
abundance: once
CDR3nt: TGTGCCTGGAGTGGCGCAAGTGGAGAGACCCAGTACTTC
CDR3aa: CAWSGASGETQYF

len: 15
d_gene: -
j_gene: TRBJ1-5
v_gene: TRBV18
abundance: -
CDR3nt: TGTGCCAGCTCACCACAACAGGGTATCAATCAGCCCCAGCATTTT
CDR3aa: CASSPQQGINQPQHF

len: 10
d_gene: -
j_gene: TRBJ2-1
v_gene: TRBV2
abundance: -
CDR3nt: TGTGCCAGCATGGGCGATGAGCAGTTCTTC
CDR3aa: CASMGDEQFF

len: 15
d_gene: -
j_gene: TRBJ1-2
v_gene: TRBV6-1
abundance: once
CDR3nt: TGTGCCAGCAGAGGTCAGGTCTCCTTTGGTGATGGCTACACCTTC
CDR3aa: CASRGQVSFGDGYTF

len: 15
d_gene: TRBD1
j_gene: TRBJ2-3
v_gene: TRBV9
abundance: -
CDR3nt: TGTGCCAGCAGCGTACTTGGCAGGGGGCCGGATACGCAGTATTTT
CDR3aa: CASSVLGRGPDTQYF

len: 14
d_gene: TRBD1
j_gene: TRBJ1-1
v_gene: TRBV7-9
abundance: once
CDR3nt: TGTGCCAGCAGCCCCGGACAGGCTTCGACTGAAGCTTTCTTT
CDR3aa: CASSPGQASTEAFF

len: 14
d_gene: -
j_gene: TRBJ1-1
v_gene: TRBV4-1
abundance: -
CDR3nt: TGCGCCAGCAGCCAAACAGAGATAGGAACTGAAGCTTTCTTT
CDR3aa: CASSQTEIGTEAFF

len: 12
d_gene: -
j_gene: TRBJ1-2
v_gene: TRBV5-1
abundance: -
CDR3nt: TGCGCCAGCAGGCAAGACCAGGGGAGCTACACCTTC
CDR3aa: CASRQDQGSYTF

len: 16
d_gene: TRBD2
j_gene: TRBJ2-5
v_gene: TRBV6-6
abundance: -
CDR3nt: TGTGCCAGCAGTCACGTAGCGGGAGGCCCACAAGAGACCCAGTACTTC
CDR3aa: CASSHVAGGPQETQYF

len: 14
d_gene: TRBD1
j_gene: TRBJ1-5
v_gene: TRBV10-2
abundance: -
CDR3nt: TGCGCCATGCCCCGCGTGGGACAGGTTCAGCCCCAGCATTTT
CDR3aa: CAMPRVGQVQPQHF

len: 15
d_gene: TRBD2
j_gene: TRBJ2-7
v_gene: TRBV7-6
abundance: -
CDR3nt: TGTGCCAGCAGCTCCCCTAGCGGGGACGCCTACGAGCAGTACTTC
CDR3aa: CASSSPSGDAYEQYF

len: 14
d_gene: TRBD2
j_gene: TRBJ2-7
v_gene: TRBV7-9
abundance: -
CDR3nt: TGTGCCAGCAGCTTCCCCCGCGGGAGCGAAGAGCAGTACTTC
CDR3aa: CASSFPRGSEEQYF

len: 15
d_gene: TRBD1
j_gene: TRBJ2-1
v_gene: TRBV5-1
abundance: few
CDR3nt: TGCGCCAGCACCCCCGGGACAGGGGGCTACAATGAGCAGTTCTTC
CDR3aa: CASTPGTGGYNEQFF

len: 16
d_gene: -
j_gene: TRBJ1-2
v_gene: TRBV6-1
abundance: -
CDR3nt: TGTGCCAGCAGTGAGGGTGTGGGGGGACGGGACTATGGCTACACCTTC
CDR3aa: CASSEGVGGRDYGYTF

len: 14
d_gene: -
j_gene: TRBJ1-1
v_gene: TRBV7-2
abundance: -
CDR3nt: TGTGCCAGCAGCTTAACAGGGATAAGAACTGAAGCTTTCTTT
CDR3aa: CASSLTGIRTEAFF

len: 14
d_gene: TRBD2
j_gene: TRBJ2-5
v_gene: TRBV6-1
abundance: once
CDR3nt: TGTGCCAGCAGTGAATTAGGGAGGGGAGAGACCCAGTACTTC
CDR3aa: CASSELGRGETQYF

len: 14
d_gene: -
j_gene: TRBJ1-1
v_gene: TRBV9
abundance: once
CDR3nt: TGTGCCAGCAGTTGGGGGACAACAAACACTGAAGCTTTCTTT
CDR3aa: CASSWGTTNTEAFF

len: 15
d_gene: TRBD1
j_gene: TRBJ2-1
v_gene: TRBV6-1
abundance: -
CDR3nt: TGTGCCAGCAGTGAATGGGGACAGAAAACAAATGAGCAGTTCTTC
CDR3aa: CASSEWGQKTNEQFF

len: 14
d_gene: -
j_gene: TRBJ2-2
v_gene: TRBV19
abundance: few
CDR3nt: TGTGCCAGTAGTACCCAGCTGGAGCCCGGGGAGCTGTTTTTT
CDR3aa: CASSTQLEPGELFF

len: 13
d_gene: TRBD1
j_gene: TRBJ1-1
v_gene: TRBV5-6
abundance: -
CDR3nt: TGTGCCAGCAGCCCTACAGGGGGAGGGCGGGCTTTCTTT
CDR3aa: CASSPTGGGRAFF

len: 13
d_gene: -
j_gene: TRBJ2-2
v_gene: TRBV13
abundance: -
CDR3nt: TGTGCCAGCAGTGTGAGGTACACCGGGGAGCTGTTTTTT
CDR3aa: CASSVRYTGELFF

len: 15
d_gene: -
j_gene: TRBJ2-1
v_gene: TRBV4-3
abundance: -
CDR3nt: TGCGCCAGCAGCCAAGATACCGGGACTTCCAACGAGCAGTTCTTC
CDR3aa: CASSQDTGTSNEQFF

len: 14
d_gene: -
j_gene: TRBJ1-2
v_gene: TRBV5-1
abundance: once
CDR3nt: TGCGCCAGCAGGTCAGGGGCGGTAGGGTATGGCTACACCTTC
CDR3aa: CASRSGAVGYGYTF

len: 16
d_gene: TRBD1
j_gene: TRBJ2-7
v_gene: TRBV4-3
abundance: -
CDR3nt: TGCGCCAGCAGCCAAGATATTGGGACAGGGGTCGACGAGCAGTACTTC
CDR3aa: CASSQDIGTGVDEQYF

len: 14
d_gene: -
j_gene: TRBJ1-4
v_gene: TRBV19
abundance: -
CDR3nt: TGTGCCGTCTCCGCGAGTCGGTTCGGTGAAAAACTGTTTTTT
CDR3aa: CAVSASRFGEKLFF

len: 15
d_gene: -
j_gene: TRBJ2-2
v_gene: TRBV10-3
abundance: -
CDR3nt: TGTGCCATCAGTGGAGGGACAACGAACACCGGGGAGCTGTTTTTT
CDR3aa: CAISGGTTNTGELFF

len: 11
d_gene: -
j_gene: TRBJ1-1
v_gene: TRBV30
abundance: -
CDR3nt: TGTGCCTGGAGTGCTCTCGTCGAAGCTTTCTTT
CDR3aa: CAWSALVEAFF

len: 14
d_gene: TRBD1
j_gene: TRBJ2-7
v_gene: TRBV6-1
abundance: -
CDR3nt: TGTGCCAGCAGGGTCGGACAGGGATTCTACGAGCAGTACTTC
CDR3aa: CASRVGQGFYEQYF

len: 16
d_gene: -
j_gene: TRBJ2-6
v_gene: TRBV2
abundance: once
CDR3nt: TGTGCCAGCAGTGAATATGGGCAGGGGCGGGCCAACGTCCTGACTTTC
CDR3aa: CASSEYGQGRANVLTF

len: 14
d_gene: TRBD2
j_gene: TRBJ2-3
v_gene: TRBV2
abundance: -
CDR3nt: TGTGCCAGCAGTGACGGCGGGAGAAGAGATACGCAGTATTTT
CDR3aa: CASSDGGRRDTQYF

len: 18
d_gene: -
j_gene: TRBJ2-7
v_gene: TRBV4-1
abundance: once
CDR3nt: TGCGCCAGCAGCCAAGAAAGCTCTCCGCGGGGTCCCACCTACGAGCAGTACTTC
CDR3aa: CASSQESSPRGPTYEQYF

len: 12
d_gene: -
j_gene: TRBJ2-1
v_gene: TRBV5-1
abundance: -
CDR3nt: TGCGCCAGCAGCCAACAGGGTCATGAGCAGTTCTTC
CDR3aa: CASSQQGHEQFF

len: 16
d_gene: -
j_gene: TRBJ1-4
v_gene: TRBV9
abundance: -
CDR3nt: TGTGCCAGCAGCTCCCTTCATGGAGGGAGTCGCGAAAAACTGTTTTTT
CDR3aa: CASSSLHGGSREKLFF

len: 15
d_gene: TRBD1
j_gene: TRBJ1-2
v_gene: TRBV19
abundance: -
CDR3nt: TGTGCCAGTAGTATGACAGGGGGATCTAACTATGGCTACACCTTC
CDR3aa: CASSMTGGSNYGYTF

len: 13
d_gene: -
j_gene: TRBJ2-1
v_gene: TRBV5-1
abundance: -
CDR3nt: TGCGCCAGCAGCCCCTTAGTAGTCGATGAGCAGTTCTTC
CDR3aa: CASSPLVVDEQFF

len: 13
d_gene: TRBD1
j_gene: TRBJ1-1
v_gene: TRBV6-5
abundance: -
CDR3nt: TGTGCCAGCAGTTCCAGGGGGCGTACTGAAGCTTTCTTT
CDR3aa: CASSSRGRTEAFF

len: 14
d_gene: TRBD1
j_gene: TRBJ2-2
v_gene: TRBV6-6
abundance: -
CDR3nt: TGTGCCAGCAGTCTAACAGGGGGTAGCGGGGAGCTGTTTTTT
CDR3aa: CASSLTGGSGELFF

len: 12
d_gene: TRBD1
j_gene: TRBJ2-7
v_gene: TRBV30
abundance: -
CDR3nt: TGTGCCTGGAGTACGACAGGGGCCGAGCAGTACTTC
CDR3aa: CAWSTTGAEQYF

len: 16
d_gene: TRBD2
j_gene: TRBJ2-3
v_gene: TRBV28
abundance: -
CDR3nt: TGTGCCAGCATCGCGGGAGGCCCTAATTACCCAGATACGCAGTATTTT
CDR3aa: CASIAGGPNYPDTQYF

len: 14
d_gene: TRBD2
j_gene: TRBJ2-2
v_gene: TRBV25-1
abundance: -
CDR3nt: TGTGCCAGCAGTGAAGGACTAGATACCGGGGAGCTGTTTTTT
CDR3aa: CASSEGLDTGELFF

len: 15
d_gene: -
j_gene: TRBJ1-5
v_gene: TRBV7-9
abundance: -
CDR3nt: TGTGCCAGCAGCTTAGACGGGATCCGAAATCAGCCCCAGCATTTT
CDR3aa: CASSLDGIRNQPQHF

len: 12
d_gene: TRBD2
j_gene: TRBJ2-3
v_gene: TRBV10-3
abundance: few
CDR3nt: TGTGCCAGCGGACTAGCCGGGGATACGCAGTATTTT
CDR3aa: CASGLAGDTQYF

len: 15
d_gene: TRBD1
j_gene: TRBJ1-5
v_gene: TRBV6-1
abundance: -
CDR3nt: TGTGCCAGCAGTGAAGAGGGGGCGGGGCATCAGCCCCAGCATTTT
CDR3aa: CASSEEGAGHQPQHF

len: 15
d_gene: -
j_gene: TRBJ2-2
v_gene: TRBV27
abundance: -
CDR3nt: TGTGCCAGCAGCTCACCCGGCCAGGCCCCCGGGGAGCTGTTTTTT
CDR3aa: CASSSPGQAPGELFF

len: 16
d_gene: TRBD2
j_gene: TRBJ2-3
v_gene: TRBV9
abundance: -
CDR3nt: TGTGCCAGCAGCGTAGGGGTTAGCGGGGCCACAGATACGCAGTATTTT
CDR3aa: CASSVGVSGATDTQYF

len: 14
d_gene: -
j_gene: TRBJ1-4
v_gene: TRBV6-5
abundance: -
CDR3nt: TGTGCCAGCAGTCTTGACAGGAATAATGAAAAACTGTTTTTT
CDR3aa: CASSLDRNNEKLFF

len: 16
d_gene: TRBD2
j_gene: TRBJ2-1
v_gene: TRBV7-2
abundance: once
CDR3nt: TGTGCCAGCAGCTTAGGTTCTGGCGGGAGGGGGGGTGAGCAGTTCTTC
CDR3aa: CASSLGSGGRGGEQFF

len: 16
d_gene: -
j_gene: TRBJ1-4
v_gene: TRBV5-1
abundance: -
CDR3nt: TGCGCCAGCGGCGTCGGCGGAGGTTCCCTAAATGAAAAACTGTTTTTT
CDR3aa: CASGVGGGSLNEKLFF

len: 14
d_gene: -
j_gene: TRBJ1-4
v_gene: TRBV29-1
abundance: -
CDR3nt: TGCAGTTTCCGGTCTAGAGCAACTAATGAAAAACTGTTTTTT
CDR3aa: CSFRSRATNEKLFF

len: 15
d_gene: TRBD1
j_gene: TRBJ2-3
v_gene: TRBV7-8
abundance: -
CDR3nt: TGTGCCAGCAGCACCCGCACAGGGGGCGCAGATACGCAGTATTTT
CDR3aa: CASSTRTGGADTQYF

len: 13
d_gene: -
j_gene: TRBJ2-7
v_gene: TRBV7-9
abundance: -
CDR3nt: TGTGCCACCGGGCGGAGCACAGGGCCCGAGCAGTACTTC
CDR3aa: CATGRSTGPEQYF